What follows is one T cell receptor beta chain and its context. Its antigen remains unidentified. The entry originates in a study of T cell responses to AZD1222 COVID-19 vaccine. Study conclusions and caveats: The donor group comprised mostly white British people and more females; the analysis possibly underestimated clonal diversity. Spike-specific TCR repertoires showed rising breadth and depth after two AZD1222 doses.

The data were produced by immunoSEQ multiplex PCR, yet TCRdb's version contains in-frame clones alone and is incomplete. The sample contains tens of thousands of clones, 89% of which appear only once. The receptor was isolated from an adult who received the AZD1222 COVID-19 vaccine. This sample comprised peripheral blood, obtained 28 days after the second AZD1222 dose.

The CDR3 coding sequence is TGTGCCATCAGTTCACAGGGAACGAACACCGGGGAGCTGTTTTTT. Translation: CAISSQGTNTGELFF. The rearrangement links TRBV10-3 to TRBJ2-2, with D maybe TRBD1 (6 bases). Looked up from germline, CDR1 is ENHRY and CDR2 is SYGVKD. V lost 5 bases, J lost 0 bases, and 10 bases lay in between. This CDR3 has 15 amino acids.